The 13 T cell receptor beta chains below come from one sample, sequenced in a study of blood T cells in healthy people across ages. Using a J-beta primer mix together with a sample-barcoded 5' primer, a second PCR was run for roughly 6 to 11 cycles. TCRdb recomputed calls from the 5' RACE reads with MiXCR, one row per CDR3 protein. The sample lists about 1,500,000 distinct CDR3 sequences; approximately 30% were seen once. Sequenced sample: blood. The receptors here all came from a woman aged 30 to 39 in good health.

The V and J genes are TRBV7-9 and TRBJ1-1; D uncertain. Germline V gives CDR1 SEHNR, CDR2 FQNEAQ (reference sequence). V was pared by 5 bases and J by 6 bases, with 10 bases between. The CDR3 has 12 amino acids. The CDR3 DNA is TGTGCCAGCAGCCCCCCGGCGGCTGAAGCTTTCTTT. It is translated as CASSPPAAEAFF.

This rearrangement joins TRBV5-1 to TRBJ2-5; 12 nucleotides agree with TRBD2. V dropped 4 bases and J dropped 8; count of bases not matched to a gene: 6. In germline, CDR1 is SGHRS, CDR2 YFSETQ. The CDR3 runs 14 residues. CDR3 sequence (DNA): TGCGCCAGCAGCGACACTAGCGGGGGGCAAACCCAGTACTTC. This codes for CASSDTSGGQTQYF.

At least ten counts were recorded for this clonotype. The chain combines TRBV27 with TRBJ1-6; 8 bases fit TRBD1. The CDR3 runs to 18 residues. The trim removed 6 bases at V and 0 bases at J, leaving 10 bases unmatched. Germline values: CDR1 MNHEY, CDR2 SMNVEV (reference sequence). CDR3 in amino acids: CASSLGTGTTSYNSPLHF. CDR3 in DNA: TGTGCCAGCAGCCTAGGGACAGGAACTACCTCCTATAATTCACCCCTCCACTTT.

This clonotype was seen many times. The chain couples TRBV4-1 to TRBJ2-3; D unresolved. Germline CDR1 MGHRA, CDR2 YSYEKL. V lost 0 bases to trimming and J lost 0 bases, with 7 bases between them. The CDR3 consists of 15 residues. The CDR3 sequence is CASSQDGVSTDTQYF. The CDR3 DNA reads TGCGCCAGCAGCCAAGATGGCGTAAGCACAGATACGCAGTATTTT.

V gene TRBV5-1 combines with J gene TRBJ1-2; TRBD1 matches 7 bases. V trimming: 1 base; J trimming: 5 bases; junction bases outside the gene matches: 5. Germline V gives CDR1 SGHRS, CDR2 YFSETQ. There are 14 residues in the CDR3. The CDR3 protein is CASSLPGQVYGYTF. In DNA form, the CDR3 reads TGCGCCAGCAGCTTGCCCGGACAGGTTTATGGCTACACCTTC. Supplemented by reference TRBV5-1 and TRBJ1-2, the full variable domain reads KAGVTQTPRYLIKTRGQQVTLSCSPISGHRSVSWYQQTPGQGLQFLFEYFSETQRNKGNFPGRFSGRQFSNSRSEMNVSTLELGDSALYLCASSLPGQVYGYTFGSGTRLTVV.

This clonotype was observed a few times. The J gene is TRBJ1-5, the V gene TRBV28; no firm D call. The CDR3 length is 16 residues. V was cut by 2 bases and J by 2 bases, with 13 bases left in between. Per germline, CDR1 MDHEN and CDR2 SYDVKM. The CDR3 protein is CASSLNAGRGNQPQHF. CDR3 DNA: TGTGCCAGCAGTTTAAATGCAGGTAGGGGCAATCAGCCCCAGCATTTT.

Worth noting for this clonotype: Mismatch with germline at one junction end may stem from a read error. The chain links TRBV28 to TRBJ1-1; TRBD1 agrees at 9 bases. The length of the CDR3 is 13 residues. Germline V gene data show CDR1 as MDHEN and CDR2 as SYDVKM. CDR3: CVSRRDRVTEAFF. DNA of the CDR3: TGTGTCAGCAGGCGGGACAGGGTGACTGAAGCTTTCTTT.

The chain joins TRBV15 to TRBJ2-2; 7 nucleotides line up with TRBD2. The CDR3 consists of 14 residues. J gave up 4 bases and V 6 bases, and 5 bases lay outside the gene matches. The germline V gene has CDR1 LNHNV and CDR2 YYDKDF (reference sequence). The CDR3 here is CATRRPGGTGELFF. The CDR3 DNA reads as TGTGCCACCAGGCGCCCGGGGGGCACCGGGGAGCTGTTTTTT. Full variable domain (remainder filled in from reference TRBV15 and TRBJ2-2): DAMVIQNPRYQVTQFGKPVTLSCSQTLNHNVMYWYQQKSSQAPKLLFHYYDKDFNNEADTPDNFQSRRPNTSFCFLDIRSPGLGDTAMYLCATRRPGGTGELFFGEGSRLTVL.

A few counts support this clonotype. V usage is TRBV5-1 and J usage is TRBJ2-1; 9 bases match TRBD2. Germline CDR1 is SGHRS and CDR2 is YFSETQ. The V gene end was trimmed by 4 bases and the J gene end by 2 bases; junction bases not matched to a gene: 10. The CDR3 is made up of 17 amino acids. CDR3 in DNA: TGCGCCAGCAGCATTGGGGCGGGGGGGCCCCCCTACAATGAGCAGTTCTTC. Amino acid sequence: CASSIGAGGPPYNEQFF.

This clonotype was seen just once. The chain couples TRBV4-2 to TRBJ2-7; 7 positions match TRBD2. The CDR3 is 14 amino acids. Germline V gives CDR1 LGHNA, CDR2 YNFKEQ. V lost 1 base and J lost 6; bases outside the gene matches: 6. Here the CDR3 reads CASSQAGLLFEQYF. CDR3 DNA sequence: TGTGCCAGCAGCCAAGCGGGACTACTTTTCGAGCAGTACTTC.

Regarding this clonotype: A read error may produce the germline difference seen at one junction end. The chain employs TRBV7-9 and TRBJ2-7; D is perhaps TRBD1 (6 bases). Germline V gives CDR1 SEHNR, CDR2 FQNEAQ (reference sequence). This CDR3 contains 14 residues. CDR3 nucleotide sequence: TGTGCCAGCTCTTCCCTCGCAGGGGCCTACGGGCAGTACTTC. Amino acid sequence: CASSSLAGAYGQYF.

This clonotype was seen a handful of times. The genes are TRBV5-1 and TRBJ2-5; no definite D call. This CDR3 comprises 14 residues. Germline CDR1 is SGHRS and CDR2 is YFSETQ. V was trimmed by 4 bases and J by 1 base, leaving 11 bases between them. This chain's CDR3 is CASSTLQTQETQYF. The CDR3 region has the DNA TGCGCCAGCAGCACTTTGCAAACCCAAGAGACCCAGTACTTC. The whole variable domain, remainder taken from reference TRBV5-1 and TRBJ2-5, is KAGVTQTPRYLIKTRGQQVTLSCSPISGHRSVSWYQQTPGQGLQFLFEYFSETQRNKGNFPGRFSGRQFSNSRSEMNVSTLELGDSALYLCASSTLQTQETQYFGPGTRLLVL.

The V and J genes are TRBV5-1 and TRBJ1-4; no clear D gene. The germline V gene encodes CDR1 SGHRS and CDR2 YFSETQ. The CDR3 runs 16 residues. V lost 1 base, J lost 0 bases, and 10 bases lay in between. DNA for the CDR3: TGCGCCAGCAGCTTGTTAGGACGGGCAACTAATGAAAAACTGTTTTTT. Protein sequence: CASSLLGRATNEKLFF.